This T cell receptor (beta chain) emerged from a study of blood T cell repertoires in COVID-19. Study summary: Acute-phase and convalescent COVID-19 samples originated in the United States, Italy and Spain. The analysed material was cDNA or gDNA that came from T cells, B-cell-depleted T cells, or PBMCs.

V lost 0 bases and J lost 7, with 15 bases in between. CDR1 LGHNA and CDR2 YSLEER come from the germline V gene. The CDR3 runs to 15 residues. The authors' processing: Reference gene primer amplification yielded estimated nucleated cell counts. The table came from immunoSEQ multiplex PCR; TCRdb's copy has only in-frame clones and leaves some out. V and J calls and clone size follow that table, whereas D and trimming were derived from the DNA. Here the sample spans under 200,000 clones, around 87% being singletons. The clonotype comes from a man between 35 and 55 years old with active or convalescent COVID-19. The sequencing input was peripheral blood. This sequence joins TRBV4-3 and TRBJ1-2; D uncertain. CDR3 sequence: CASSQDKSGPGGYTF. The CDR3 DNA reads as TGCGCCAGCAGCCAAGATAAGTCCGGCCCGGGTGGCTACACCTTC.